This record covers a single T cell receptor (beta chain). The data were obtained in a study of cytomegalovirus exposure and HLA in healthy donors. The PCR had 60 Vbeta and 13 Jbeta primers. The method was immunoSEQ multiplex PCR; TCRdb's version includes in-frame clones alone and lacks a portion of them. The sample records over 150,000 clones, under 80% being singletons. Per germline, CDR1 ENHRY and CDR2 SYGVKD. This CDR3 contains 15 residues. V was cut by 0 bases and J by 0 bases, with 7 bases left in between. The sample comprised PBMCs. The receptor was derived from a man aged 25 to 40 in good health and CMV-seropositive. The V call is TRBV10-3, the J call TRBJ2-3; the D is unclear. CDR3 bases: TGTGCCATCAGTGAGTCTGGCCTCAGCACAGATACGCAGTATTTT. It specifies CAISESGLSTDTQYF.